The 4 T cell receptor beta chains in this list originate from one sample, sequenced in a study of patients with pleural tuberculosis. From the reads, TCRdb called clonotypes with MiXCR, one entry per CDR3 protein. The sample lists 45,000 to 60,000 distinct CDR3 sequences; 6% to 9.5% were seen once. The source of these receptors is a human donor with pleural tuberculosis.

This clonotype was picked up many times. The chain joins TRBV10-3 to TRBJ2-7; 11 bases map to TRBD2. The germline V gene has CDR1 ENHRY and CDR2 SYGVKD. The length of the CDR3 is 15 residues. Trimming took 6 bases from V and 7 from J; bases not matched to a gene: 11. The CDR3 spells CAIRDGTSGGEEQYV. The CDR3 nucleotides read TGTGCCATCAGAGACGGGACTAGCGGAGGCGAGGAGCAGTACGTC.

This clonotype has ten or more counts. The CDR3 is CASSSGTPSEGVEQFF. CDR3 in DNA: TGTGCCAGCAGTTCCGGGACTCCCTCCGAAGGTGTTGAGCAGTTCTTC. The chain is built from TRBV28 and TRBJ2-1; D perhaps matches TRBD2 (6 bases). The V gene lost 4 bases and the J gene lost 9 bases, with 22 bases spanning the gap. The CDR3 extends over 16 amino acids. CDR1 and CDR2 from the germline V gene are MDHEN and SYDVKM.

This clonotype was detected ten times or more. The chain joins TRBV7-2 to TRBJ2-1, with no clear D. The CDR3 sequence is 14 residues long. The germline gives CDR1 SGHTA, CDR2 FQGNSA. Trimming pared 0 bases from V and 1 base from J, leaving 4 bases between. The CDR3 sequence is CASSLAFSYNEQFF. CDR3 coding DNA: TGTGCCAGCAGCTTAGCCTTTTCCTACAATGAGCAGTTCTTC.

This clonotype has ten or more counts. The chain couples TRBV11-2 to TRBJ1-1; D gene ambiguous. This CDR3 region has 15 residues. Trimming removed 2 bases at V and 4 bases at J, with 14 bases between. Germline CDR1 SGHAT, CDR2 FQNNGV. In DNA, the CDR3 is TGTGCCAGCAGCTTATTCGGCCGACGGAGCACTGAAGCTTTCTTT. Its translation is CASSLFGRRSTEAFF.